Listed below are T cell receptor beta chains from one sample, sequenced in a study of cytomegalovirus exposure and HLA in healthy donors. Profiled with immunoSEQ multiplex PCR; TCRdb holds only in-frame clones, not every one. The ten top clones account for 0.7% to 0.8%, within a sample of under 200,000 clones. Specimen: PBMCs. The receptor set was obtained from a woman younger than 30 in good health and CMV-seropositive. CDR3s include the opening cysteine and the closing phenylalanine or tryptophan. A D gene is named only where the DNA matches it firmly.

j_call v_call d_call cdr3_aa cdr3_nt
TRBJ1-5 TRBV6-1 TRBD1 CASREGARDQPQHF TGTGCCAGCAGGGAGGGGGCAAGGGATCAGCCCCAGCATTTT
TRBJ2-1 TRBV5-1 TRBD2 CASRFSGGPYNEQFF TGCGCCAGCAGATTTAGCGGGGGGCCATACAATGAGCAGTTCTTC
TRBJ1-1 TRBV6-1 . CASSEISRRAPLF TGTGCCAGCAGTGAGATTTCTCGCAGGGCCCCCCTCTTT
TRBJ2-2 TRBV6-5 . CASSPPGTRTGELFF TGTGCCAGCAGCCCCCCCGGGACAAGGACCGGGGAGCTGTTTTTT
TRBJ2-7 TRBV5-1 TRBD2 CASSFLAGGYNEQYF TGCGCCAGCAGCTTCCTAGCGGGGGGATACAACGAGCAGTACTTC
TRBJ1-2 TRBV5-1 . CASSPWTVANYGYTF TGCGCCAGCAGCCCATGGACAGTAGCTAACTATGGCTACACCTTC
TRBJ1-2 TRBV7-2 . CASSLGGRGAVGYTF TGTGCCAGCAGCTTAGGGGGGCGTGGGGCGGTTGGCTACACCTTC
TRBJ1-5 TRBV19 . CASSIDPARGYQPQHF TGTGCCAGTAGTATAGATCCGGCCCGGGGGTATCAGCCCCAGCATTTT
TRBJ2-7 TRBV30 . CAWSSTRSYEQYF TGTGCCTGGAGTTCCACTCGATCCTACGAGCAGTACTTC
TRBJ1-2 TRBV5-5 . CASSLWLLTTSLYGYTF TGTGCCAGCAGCTTGTGGCTCCTTACCACCTCCCTCTATGGCTACACCTTC
TRBJ2-3 TRBV7-2 TRBD2 CASSVLGGAFFTDTQYF TGTGCCAGCAGCGTCCTGGGAGGGGCATTTTTCACAGATACGCAGTATTTT
TRBJ2-1 TRBV2 TRBD2 CASSERASGAGNEQFF TGTGCCAGCAGTGAAAGGGCTAGCGGGGCGGGGAATGAGCAGTTCTTC